The clone carrying this T cell receptor (beta chain) was recorded a few times. Its antigen remains unidentified. TCRdb re-called the 5' RACE reads with MiXCR, one entry per CDR3 protein. The sample shows fewer than 750,000 distinct CDR3 sequences, under 20% of them seen only once. This record comes from a study of CD8 T cells in ankylosing spondylitis. The CDR3 totals 13 residues. V was clipped by 6 bases and J by 5 bases, with 11 bases between them. Germline CDR1 MNHNS, CDR2 SASEGT. Points from the study as a whole: Roughly eight highly homologous variants made up a TCR beta motif that seemed to typify ankylosing spondylitis blood. Earlier literature documents some of the motif variants in reactive arthritis synovial fluid and blood. With a CD8+ phenotype, disease-linked clones were relatively rare in peripheral blood. Clones linked to disease were reported to show significant enrichment in matched ankylosing spondylitis synovial fluid.

Sequencing was carried out using blood, either unsorted or a sorted T cell fraction (not recorded which). The TCR comes from a male donor with ankylosing spondylitis. The chain uses TRBV6-1 and TRBJ2-1, with D perhaps matching TRBD1 (5 bases). The CDR3 sequence is CASSRSGNNEQFF. The CDR3 DNA follows: TGTGCCAGCAGCCGCTCAGGGAACAATGAGCAGTTCTTC.